This TCR beta chain stems from a study of cytomegalovirus exposure and HLA in healthy donors. Study-wide context: Early released data comprised around 79 million unique TCRs from HLA-typed donors. General observations from the study: The authors listed approximately 150 TCR beta chains as cytomegalovirus-associated. Usually a TCR sequence was rare, but some public TCRs were found in many donors.

On this clone itself: The target antigen is unknown.

This CDR3 is built from 13 residues. Trimming left V 5 bases short and J 6 bases short, with 12 bases between. CDR1 LNHNV and CDR2 YYDKDF come from the germline V gene (reference sequence). Both 60 Vbeta primers and 13 Jbeta primers went into the PCR. The protocol was immunoSEQ multiplex PCR, while the TCRdb copy is restricted to in-frame clones and leaves out a portion. The sample carries approximately 190,000 clones, more than 80% recorded once. This TCR derives from a woman aged 45-65 years in good health and CMV-seropositive. The sample comprised PBMCs. The rearrangement joins TRBV15 to TRBJ2-3; the D is unclear. CDR3 sequence (DNA): TGTGCCACCAGCTCTTCCTGGGCGGATACGCAGTATTTT. Translated: CATSSSWADTQYF.